This TCR beta chain was identified in a study of T cell responses to AZD1222 COVID-19 vaccine. Sequencing was performed with immunoSEQ multiplex PCR; in TCRdb, only in-frame clones are kept and a portion is missing. The sample comprises roughly 120,000 clones, 80% to 90% of which are singletons, and around 2.4% rests with the top ten. The sequenced sample was peripheral blood, obtained on day 0 of AZD1222 vaccination. The TCR was taken from an adult in good health.

The CDR3 DNA reads as TGTGCCAGAAGCTTAGTTGGCAGGTTAAGCAATCAGCCCCAGCATTTT. This codes for CARSLVGRLSNQPQHF. This rearrangement joins TRBV7-5 to TRBJ1-5; the table names TRBD1, a call not compared with the DNA. TRBV7-5 is assigned pseudogene status. The CDR3 is made up of 16 amino acids.